Listed below are T cell receptor beta chains from one sample, sequenced in a study of cytomegalovirus exposure and HLA in healthy donors. TCRdb's copy holds only in-frame clones and misses some; the assay was immunoSEQ multiplex PCR. The top ten clones hold 2.2% of a sample with approximately 180,000 clones, over 70% of them seen once. The sample consisted of PBMCs. These receptors were taken from a woman aged 25 to 39 in good health and CMV-seronegative. Each CDR3 is given with its conserved first and last residue. The D gene is left open where the match is weak. Some rows have no size entry. The others give once, few or many, or a class for an expanded clone.

TRBJ2-1	TRBD2	.	TRBV27	16	TGTGCCAGCTCTATGGGACTAGCGGGGATCTACAATGAGCAGTTCTTC	CASSMGLAGIYNEQFF
TRBJ1-2	.	.	TRBV6-1	16	TGTGCCAGCAGTGAACCGTTGAGAGGAGCCGTCTATGGCTACACCTTC	CASSEPLRGAVYGYTF
TRBJ1-1	TRBD1	.	TRBV7-2	15	TGTGCCAGCAGCCCACCGGGACAGGAGAACACTGAAGCTTTCTTT	CASSPPGQENTEAFF
TRBJ2-1	.	few	TRBV27	12	TGTGCCAGCAGTCTTCAGGGCAATGAGCAGTTCTTC	CASSLQGNEQFF
TRBJ2-1	.	.	TRBV4-1	14	TGCGCCAGCAGCCGAGACGGACAACGCAATGAGCAGTTCTTC	CASSRDGQRNEQFF
TRBJ2-2	.	.	TRBV7-9	17	TGTTCCAGCCGCAACAGTAGCGGCTTTAAAGGGACCGGGGAGCTGTTTTTT	CSSRNSSGFKGTGELFF
TRBJ2-3	TRBD2	.	TRBV7-3	15	TGTGCCAGCAGCCAAACTGGACTAGCGACAGATACGCAGTATTTT	CASSQTGLATDTQYF
TRBJ2-3	TRBD1	few	TRBV28	17	TGTGCCAGCAGACTGGGGACAGGCCAGCGGGCCACAGATACGCAGTATTTT	CASRLGTGQRATDTQYF
TRBJ2-7	TRBD1	.	TRBV28	15	TGTGCCAGCAGACGCCGGGACAGGAACACCTACGAGCAGTACTTC	CASRRRDRNTYEQYF
TRBJ2-2	.	.	TRBV5-6	17	TGTGCCAGCAGATGGAAAGGGGGAGTATTGGACACCGGGGAGCTGTTTTTT	CASRWKGGVLDTGELFF
TRBJ2-7	.	.	TRBV5-6	14	TGTGCCAGCAGCTTAATGGGCCCTCGATACGAGCAGTACTTC	CASSLMGPRYEQYF
TRBJ2-1	TRBD1	once	TRBV4-2	18	TGTGCCAGCAGCCAAGAACCTCGGCTCGGACAGGGCTACAATGAGCAGTTCTTC	CASSQEPRLGQGYNEQFF
TRBJ2-7	.	.	TRBV5-4	12	TGTGCCAGCAGCCCCACAGGATCCGAGCAGTACTTC	CASSPTGSEQYF
TRBJ2-3	TRBD1	.	TRBV7-2	17	TGTGCCAGCAGCTCACAACGACAGGGAAGGAGTACAGATACGCAGTATTTT	CASSSQRQGRSTDTQYF
TRBJ1-6	.	.	TRBV19	16	TGTGCCAGTAGTATAAGGGGAAGCTCCTATAATTCACCCCTCCACTTT	CASSIRGSSYNSPLHF
TRBJ1-2	TRBD1	.	TRBV5-5	16	TGTGCCAGCAGCTCGCCAGCGGGACAGGAGTCCTATGGCTACACCTTC	CASSSPAGQESYGYTF
TRBJ2-7	.	.	TRBV2	13	TGTGCCAGGGGGAGTCTAGGTTCGAACGAGCAGTACTTC	CARGSLGSNEQYF
TRBJ1-2	.	.	TRBV2	12	TGTGCCAGCAGTGAAATGGGGCTACGCTACACCTTC	CASSEMGLRYTF
TRBJ2-7	TRBD1	few	TRBV6-5	12	TGTGCCAGCAGCCCAGGGGGTTACGAGCAGTACTTC	CASSPGGYEQYF
TRBJ1-5	.	.	TRBV28	16	TGTGCCAGCAGTTTATTGGGCAGGGGTGGCAATCAGCCCCAGCATTTT	CASSLLGRGGNQPQHF
TRBJ2-2	TRBD2	.	TRBV27	16	TGTGCCAGCAACTCCGGCCAGGGAGGGTACACCGGGGAGCTGTTTTTT	CASNSGQGGYTGELFF
TRBJ2-2	TRBD1	.	TRBV29-1	17	TGCAGCGTTGAAGGCCGAACCTACAGGGGGAACACCGGGGAGCTGTTTTTT	CSVEGRTYRGNTGELFF
TRBJ2-2	.	.	TRBV6-1	14	TGTGCCAGCAGTGAAGGAGCAAACACCGGGGAGCTGTTTTTT	CASSEGANTGELFF
TRBJ2-5	TRBD2	.	TRBV6-1	15	TGTGCCAGCAGTGAATGGACTAGCGGGGATGAGACCCAGTACTTC	CASSEWTSGDETQYF